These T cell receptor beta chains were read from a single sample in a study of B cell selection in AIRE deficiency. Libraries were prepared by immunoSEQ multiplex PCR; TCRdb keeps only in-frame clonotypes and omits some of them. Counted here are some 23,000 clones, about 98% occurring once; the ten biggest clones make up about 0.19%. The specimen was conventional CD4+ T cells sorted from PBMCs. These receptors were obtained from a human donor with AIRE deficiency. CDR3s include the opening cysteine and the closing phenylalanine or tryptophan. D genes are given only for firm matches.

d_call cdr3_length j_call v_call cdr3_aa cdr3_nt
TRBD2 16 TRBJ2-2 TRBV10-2 CASSEVSSGRVRGAVF TGCGCCAGCAGTGAGGTGTCTAGCGGGAGGGTCCGGGGAGCTGTTTTT
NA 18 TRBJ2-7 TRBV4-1 CASSQSGSSGTVDGKQYF TGCGCCAGCAGCCAAAGCGGATCTTCCGGGACGGTCGATGGGAAGCAGTACTTC
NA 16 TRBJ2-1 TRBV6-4 CASSALGGGPFNEQFF TGTGCCAGCAGTGCCCTCGGAGGAGGGCCCTTCAATGAGCAGTTCTTC
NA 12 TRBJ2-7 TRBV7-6 CASSFTGAEQYF TGTGCCAGCAGCTTTACGGGCGCCGAGCAGTACTTC
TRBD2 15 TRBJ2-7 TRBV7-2 CASSLASGNAYEQYF TGTGCCAGCAGCTTAGCTAGCGGGAACGCCTACGAGCAGTACTTC
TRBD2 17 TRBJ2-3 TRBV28 CASSLFDRDYHTDTQYF TGTGCCAGCAGTTTGTTTGACCGGGACTACCACACAGATACGCAGTATTTT
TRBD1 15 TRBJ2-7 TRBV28 CASGFIRDRATGGWF TGTGCCAGCGGATTCATCCGGGACAGGGCCACTGGGGGGTGGTTC
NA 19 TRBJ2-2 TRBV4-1 CASSPQVVVGSLDTGELFF TGCGCCAGCAGCCCGCAGGTAGTCGTAGGGAGCTTGGACACCGGGGAGCTGTTTTTT
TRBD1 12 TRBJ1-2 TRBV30 CAWSSTGTGPTF TGTGCCTGGAGTTCAACCGGGACAGGACCAACCTTC
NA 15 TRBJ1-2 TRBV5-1 CASSLEREGAAGYTF TGCGCCAGCAGCTTGGAGCGTGAAGGGGCAGCTGGCTACACCTTC
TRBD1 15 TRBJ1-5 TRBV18 CASSSGTGAPQPQHF TGTGCCAGCTCGTCCGGGACAGGGGCCCCCCAGCCCCAGCATTTT
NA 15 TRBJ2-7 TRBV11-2 CASSSHRAAGYEQYF TGTGCCAGCAGCTCGCACAGAGCTGCTGGCTACGAGCAGTACTTC
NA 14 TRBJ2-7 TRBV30 CAWSVQSGPYEQYF TGTGCCTGGAGTGTACAATCGGGGCCCTACGAGCAGTACTTC
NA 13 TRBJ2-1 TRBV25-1 CASSEFGDNEQFF TGTGCCAGCAGTGAATTCGGGGATAATGAGCAGTTCTTC
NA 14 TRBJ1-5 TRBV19 CATSRTEDGQPQHF TGTGCCACCAGTAGGACAGAGGACGGTCAGCCCCAGCATTTT
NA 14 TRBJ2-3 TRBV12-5 CASGLSPRADTQYF TGTGCTAGTGGTTTGAGCCCGAGAGCAGATACGCAGTATTTT